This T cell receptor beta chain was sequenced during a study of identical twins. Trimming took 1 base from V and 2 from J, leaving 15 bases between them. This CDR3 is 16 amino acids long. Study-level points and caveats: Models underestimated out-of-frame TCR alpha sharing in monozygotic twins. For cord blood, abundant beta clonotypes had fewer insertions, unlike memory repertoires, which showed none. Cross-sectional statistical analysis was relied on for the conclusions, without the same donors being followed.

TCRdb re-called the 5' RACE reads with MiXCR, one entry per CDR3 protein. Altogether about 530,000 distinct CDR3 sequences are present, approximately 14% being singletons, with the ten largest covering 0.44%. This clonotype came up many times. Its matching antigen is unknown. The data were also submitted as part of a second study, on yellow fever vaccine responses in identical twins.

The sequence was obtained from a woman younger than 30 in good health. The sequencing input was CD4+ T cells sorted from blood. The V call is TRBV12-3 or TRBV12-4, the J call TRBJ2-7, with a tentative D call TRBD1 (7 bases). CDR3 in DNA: TGTGCCAGCAGTTTAGTCTTGGCAGGGGGGCCCTACGAGCAGTACTTC. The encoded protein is CASSLVLAGGPYEQYF.